This T cell receptor (beta chain) emerged from a study of beta chain features in type 1 diabetes. General study results and limits: The study found fewer insertions and more deletions at VDJ junctions in type 1 diabetes patients. Across all four CD4+ subsets, people with type 1 diabetes showed modestly shorter TCRB CDR3s.

Concerning this clone: The antigen is undetermined.

cDNA synthesis used the whole RNA isolate, giving expressed TCRB sequences. Libraries were prepared by immunoSEQ multiplex PCR; TCRdb keeps only in-frame clonotypes and omits some of them. The sample consists of about 700,000 clones, roughly 13% of them appearing once. Germline-derived CDR1 and CDR2 are MDHEN and SYDVKM. Deletions cut 5 bases from V and 3 bases from J, with 5 bases between. The CDR3 covers 11 residues. The material sequenced was naive CD4+ T cells from blood. This clonotype was sampled from a man between 18 and 29 years old with type 1 diabetes. The chain joins TRBV28 to TRBJ2-7; D call uncertain. The CDR3, as DNA: TGTGCCAGCAGTCAGCGCTACGAGCAGTACTTC. Amino acids: CASSQRYEQYF.